The 30 T cell receptor beta chains given below trace back to one sample, sequenced in a study of blood T cell repertoires in COVID-19 (dated by TCRdb to 2020 to 2021). Libraries were prepared through the immunoSEQ multiplex PCR assay. TCRdb mirrors the immuneACCESS table, restricted to in-frame sequences. Some clones are absent from its copies; in checked studies, under half trace to an unresolved V gene, and the reason for the others is unknown. For this sample the table gives 35,000 to 40,000 clones, of which more than 85% were detected only once. Around a fifth of the sample is taken by the ten largest. The sequenced sample consisted of peripheral blood. These receptors all stem from a man between 65 and 85 years old with acute or convalescent COVID-19.

With regard to this clone: Other DNA sequences from this sample encode an identical CDR3 as well. The gene calls are TRBV5-1 and TRBJ2-5; TRBD2 matches 7 bases. Germline values: CDR1 SGHRS, CDR2 YFSETQ. V was pared by 0 bases and J by 1 base, with 3 bases of the junction left unmatched. The CDR3 has 15 amino acids. The CDR3 is CASSLVLAGQETQYF. CDR3 nucleotide sequence: TGCGCCAGCAGCTTGGTATTAGCGGGCCAAGAGACCCAGTACTTC.

This sequence joins TRBV10-3 and TRBJ1-1, with TRBD1 identical over 8 bases. Germline V gene sequence: CDR1 ENHRY, CDR2 SYGVKD. The CDR3 is 14 residues long. V shed 4 bases and J 5 bases; nucleotides not matched to a gene: 6. CDR3 protein: CAISGRTGGTEAFF. CDR3 coding DNA: TGTGCCATCAGTGGGAGAACAGGGGGAACTGAAGCTTTCTTT.

The chain couples TRBV6-1 to TRBJ1-2, with a tentative D call TRBD1 (6 bases). The germline V gene has CDR1 MNHNS and CDR2 SASEGT. With 4 bases removed from V and 2 bases from J, the gap between germline ends came to 17 bases. The CDR3 runs to 16 residues. The CDR3, as DNA: TGTGCCAGCAGTGCCCCAGAAAGAAGGGGGAACTATGGCTACACCTTC. Its protein is CASSAPERRGNYGYTF.

The CDR3 coding sequence is TGTGCCAGTAGCCCGGTGGGCAGTCGTGTTAAGGAGCTGTTTTTT. As protein: CASSPVGSRVKELFF. The rearrangement joins TRBV19 to TRBJ2-2; D uncertain. With 6 bases removed from V and 10 bases from J, the gap between germline ends came to 21 bases. Germline values: CDR1 LNHDA, CDR2 SQIVND (reference sequence). The CDR3 consists of 15 residues. The variable domain in full, with the rest retrieved from reference TRBV19 and TRBJ2-2, is DGGITQSPKYLFRKEGQNVTLSCEQNLNHDAMYWYRQDPGQGLRLIYYSQIVNDFQKGDIAEGYSVSREKKESFPLTVTSAQKNPTAFYLCASSPVGSRVKELFFGEGSRLTVL.

This clone was seen only once. The CDR3, as DNA: TGCAAGGGGACAGTCAAAAACATTCAGTACTTC. This gives the protein CKGTVKNIQYF. This chain uses TRBV10-1 with TRBJ2-4, with TRBD1 matching 7 bases. The CDR3 is 11 amino acids. Germline CDR1 and CDR2: WNHNN and SYGVQD (reference sequence).

This chain links TRBV19 with TRBJ1-1, with D perhaps matching TRBD1 (6 bases). Per germline, CDR1 LNHDA and CDR2 SQIVND (reference sequence). This CDR3 has 14 amino acids. Trimming removed 4 bases from V and 0 bases from J, with 9 bases in between. The CDR3 protein is CASSTTGLNTEAFF. In DNA form, the CDR3 reads TGTGCCAGTAGTACCACAGGGTTGAACACTGAAGCTTTCTTT.

This chain's CDR3 is CASSRGETSPNSPLHF. The CDR3 DNA is TGCGCCAGCAGCCGGGGTGAGACCTCCCCTAATTCACCCCTCCACTTT. V is TRBV5-1 and J is TRBJ1-6; the D is unclear. V gave up 4 bases and J gave up 6 bases, with 17 bases separating them. CDR3 size: 16 residues. Germline-derived CDR1 and CDR2 are SGHRS and YFSETQ. Complete variable domain (other parts from reference TRBV5-1 and TRBJ1-6): KAGVTQTPRYLIKTRGQQVTLSCSPISGHRSVSWYQQTPGQGLQFLFEYFSETQRNKGNFPGRFSGRQFSNSRSEMNVSTLELGDSALYLCASSRGETSPNSPLHFGNGTRLTVT.

J is TRBJ2-7 and V is TRBV5-1; the match to TRBD1 covers 10 bases. V was clipped by 3 bases and J by 4 bases; unmatched bases: 4. Germline V CDR1 and CDR2: SGHRS, YFSETQ. The CDR3 is 14 residues long. CDR3 region: CASSSTGQGYEQYF. The CDR3 DNA follows: TGCGCCAGCAGCTCAACGGGACAGGGGTACGAGCAGTACTTC.

This chain links TRBV7-2 with TRBJ1-1; D might be TRBD1 (5 bases). This CDR3 contains 15 residues. Germline V lookup: CDR1 SGHTA, CDR2 FQGNSA. V shed 1 base and J shed 3 bases, with 12 bases lying between them. The DNA for the CDR3 is TGTGCCAGCAGCTTAGTTTCGGGGGGGGACACTGAAGCTTTCTTT. Translated, it gives CASSLVSGGDTEAFF.

The genes are TRBV7-2 and TRBJ1-5; possibly TRBD1 for D (5 bases). V lost 5 bases and J lost 3, with 8 bases in between. The CDR3 runs to 13 residues. CDR1 is SGHTA, CDR2 FQGNSA, per germline. CDR3 DNA: TGTGCCAGCAGCCCCAGGGACAATCAGCCCCAGCATTTT. Residues: CASSPRDNQPQHF.

This clone has just one count. The chain is built from TRBV5-4 and TRBJ2-7; the match to TRBD1 covers 8 bases. With 4 bases clipped from V and 4 bases from J, the junction kept 13 bases outside the gene matches. The CDR3 is 16 residues long. Per the germline V gene, CDR1 is SGHNT and CDR2 is YYREEE (reference sequence). Written as DNA, the CDR3 is TGTGCCAGCAGCGAGCCCGGGACAGGAAAAAGATACGAGCAGTACTTC. This translates into CASSEPGTGKRYEQYF.

The chain carries TRBV5-4 and TRBJ2-1, with 8 bases that match TRBD1. Germline V gives CDR1 SGHNT, CDR2 YYREEE (reference sequence). The V segment lost 0 bases and the J segment 5 bases; nucleotides outside the gene matches: 7. This CDR3 is 16 amino acids long. The CDR3 bases are TGTGCCAGCAGCTTGGTCGCGACAGGGGTCAACAATGAGCAGTTCTTC. This gives the protein CASSLVATGVNNEQFF.

The chain recombines TRBV5-1 with TRBJ1-1; the D gene is possibly TRBD1 (5 bases). CDR3 length: 14 amino acids. V dropped 0 bases and J dropped 1 base, with 7 bases sitting between them. In germline, CDR1 is SGHRS, CDR2 YFSETQ. CDR3 in DNA: TGCGCCAGCAGCTTGGGACAGCCGAACACTGAAGCTTTCTTT. Translation: CASSLGQPNTEAFF.

The chain carries TRBV7-9 and TRBJ1-5; tentative D call: TRBD1 (6 bases). The CDR3 is made up of 16 amino acids. Germline V lookup: CDR1 SEHNR, CDR2 FQNEAQ (reference sequence). The V gene lost 8 bases and the J gene lost 2 bases, with 19 bases spanning the gap. CDR3 nucleotides: TGTGCCAGCGGGTCATCAGGGGCGTCCGGCAATCAGCCCCAGCATTTT. Protein: CASGSSGASGNQPQHF.

This rearrangement joins TRBV7-9 to TRBJ1-5; D not certain. Per germline, CDR1 SEHNR and CDR2 FQNEAQ (reference sequence). The CDR3 totals 15 residues. The germline V and J ends were trimmed by 1 base and 3 bases, with 10 bases remaining between them. CDR3 amino acids: CASSLGAGDNQPQHF. The CDR3 DNA is TGTGCCAGCAGCTTAGGGGCCGGGGACAATCAGCCCCAGCATTTT. Full variable domain (remainder filled in from reference TRBV7-9 and TRBJ1-5): DTGVSQNPRHKITKRGQNVTFRCDPISEHNRLYWYRQTLGQGPEFLTYFQNEAQLEKSRLLSDRFSAERPKGSFSTLEIQRTEQGDSAMYLCASSLGAGDNQPQHFGDGTRLSIL.

The V gene is TRBV11-2, the J gene TRBJ1-3; no definite D call. Germline CDR1 is SGHAT and CDR2 is FQNNGV. CDR3 length: 16 amino acids. V was shortened by 5 bases and J by 4 bases, with 18 bases between the two germline ends. As DNA, the CDR3 is TGTGCCAGCAGCGCGGAGGGTACGGTCCTCGGAAACACCATATATTTT. It translates to CASSAEGTVLGNTIYF.

The CDR3 here is CASSVQWNTEAFF. In DNA form, the CDR3 reads TGCGCCAGCAGCGTCCAGTGGAACACTGAAGCTTTCTTT. This chain connects TRBV4-1 to TRBJ1-1; no reliable D call. The CDR3 covers 13 residues. The V gene's germline CDR1 is MGHRA and CDR2 YSYEKL. V dropped 5 bases and J dropped 1 base, with 8 bases sitting between them.

The V call is TRBV6-5, the J call TRBJ1-5; TRBD1 is a possible D gene (6 bases). CDR1 is MNHEY, CDR2 SVGAGI, per germline. CDR3 length: 14 amino acids. Trimming shortened V by 7 bases and J by 5 bases, and 15 bases separated the two germline ends. In nucleotides, the CDR3 is TGTGCCAGCACTAAAGAGGGGGTGGATCAGCCCCAGCATTTT. This codes for CASTKEGVDQPQHF.

The V call is TRBV12-3 or TRBV12-4, the J call TRBJ1-2; no clear D gene. V shed 5 bases and J shed 2 bases, with 9 bases lying between them. The CDR3 spans 13 residues. The DNA for the CDR3 is TGTGCCAGCAGTCCTGGGCGCAACTATGGCTACACCTTC. Translation: CASSPGRNYGYTF.

This chain connects TRBV3-1 (or the pseudogene TRBV3-2) to TRBJ2-2; 7 positions match TRBD1. The CDR3 totals 15 residues. In germline, CDR1 is LGHDT, CDR2 YNNKEL (reference sequence). With V trimmed by 5 bases and J by 6 bases, 9 bases remained unmatched. The CDR3 loop is CASSSTGAFAGELFF. The CDR3 DNA sequence: TGTGCCAGCAGCTCCACAGGGGCATTCGCCGGGGAGCTGTTTTTT.

This clone was seen only once. V is TRBV6-5 and J is TRBJ2-3, with D maybe TRBD2 (6 bases). CDR3 length: 13 residues. V was clipped by 5 bases and J by 4 bases, with 10 bases between them. Germline assignment: CDR1 MNHEY and CDR2 SVGAGI. CDR3 bases: TGTGCCAGCAGTCGGAGGGTCGCAGATACGCAGTATTTT. Translating gives CASSRRVADTQYF.

The chain carries TRBV27 and TRBJ1-1; the match to TRBD1 covers 8 bases. This CDR3 has 14 amino acids. J gave up 3 bases and V 3 bases, and 3 bases lay outside the gene matches. The V gene's germline CDR1 is MNHEY and CDR2 SMNVEV (reference sequence). The CDR3 nucleotides are TGTGCCAGCAGTTTTCAGGGGGCGTACACTGAAGCTTTCTTT. Translation gives CASSFQGAYTEAFF.

The chain has TRBV5-1 and TRBJ2-3, with 8 bases aligning to TRBD2. The CDR3 is made up of 15 amino acids. After removal of 4 bases from V and 2 bases from J, the junction contained 6 bases not matched to a gene. CDR1 SGHRS and CDR2 YFSETQ come from the germline V gene. The CDR3 sequence is CASSGTSGPTDTQYF. CDR3 nucleotides: TGCGCCAGCAGCGGGACTAGTGGTCCCACAGATACGCAGTATTTT.

V is TRBV28 and J is TRBJ2-7, with 7 bases matching TRBD1. The length of the CDR3 is 16 residues. V gave up 5 bases and J gave up 3 bases; unmatched junction bases: 13. CDR1 is MDHEN and CDR2 is SYDVKM in the germline V gene. The CDR3 is CASSEPTGQRGYEQYF. The CDR3 region has the DNA TGTGCCAGCAGTGAGCCAACGGGACAGCGAGGCTACGAGCAGTACTTC.

This chain connects TRBV7-2 to TRBJ1-5; tentatively, D is TRBD1 (5 bases). Germline loops: CDR1 SGHTA, CDR2 FQGNSA. This CDR3 has 15 amino acids. V was shortened by 1 base and J by 4 bases, with 11 bases between the two germline ends. CDR3 in DNA: TGTGCCAGCAGCTTAGTTCCCGGGGGAAATCAGCCCCAGCATTTT. It is translated as CASSLVPGGNQPQHF.

This clone was observed a single time. The gene calls are TRBV18 and TRBJ1-2, with TRBD1 matching over 9 bases. The V segment lost 2 bases and the J segment 7 bases; nucleotides outside the gene matches: 5. CDR1 is KGHSH, CDR2 LQKENI, per germline. The CDR3 has 14 amino acids. CDR3 coding DNA: TGTGCCAGCTCACCAGAGGGACAGGGATCTGGCTACACCTTC. Protein sequence: CASSPEGQGSGYTF.

This chain joins TRBV18 and TRBJ1-2; D possibly corresponds to TRBD1 (5 bases). The V end lost 2 bases, the J end lost 2 bases, and 9 bases lay between the germline ends. CDR1 and CDR2 (germline): KGHSH, LQKENI. This CDR3 contains 14 residues. CDR3 sequence reads: CASSPGGANYGYTF. DNA for the CDR3: TGTGCCAGCTCACCAGGAGGGGCCAACTATGGCTACACCTTC.

V is TRBV6-4 and J is TRBJ1-2; D gene ambiguous. Germline V lookup: CDR1 MRHNA, CDR2 SNTAGT. The CDR3 is 12 amino acids. V lost 7 bases and J lost 4, with 10 bases in between. The CDR3 loop is CASTRNSYGYTF. The CDR3 DNA sequence: TGTGCCAGCACGCGAAATAGCTATGGCTACACCTTC.

V usage is TRBV4-3 and J usage is TRBJ2-3; 8 bases match TRBD2. Losses at the gene ends were 1 base for V and 2 bases for J; bases not matched to a gene: 8. This CDR3 comprises 17 residues. The germline V gene encodes CDR1 LGHNA and CDR2 YSLEER. The CDR3 nucleotides are TGCGCCAGCAGCCAAGGTCTAGCGGGTGTGCTCACAGATACGCAGTATTTT. Amino acid sequence: CASSQGLAGVLTDTQYF.

CDR3 nucleotides: TGTGCCAGCAGTCCCCTCCAGGGGCCCCGGGATACGCAGTATTTT. Its translation is CASSPLQGPRDTQYF. This rearrangement joins TRBV5-4 to TRBJ2-3; D might be TRBD1 (6 bases). The CDR3 spans 15 residues. The germline V gene encodes CDR1 SGHNT and CDR2 YYREEE (reference sequence). Between the trimmed V and J ends, which lost 5 bases and 6 bases, there was a span of 19 bases.